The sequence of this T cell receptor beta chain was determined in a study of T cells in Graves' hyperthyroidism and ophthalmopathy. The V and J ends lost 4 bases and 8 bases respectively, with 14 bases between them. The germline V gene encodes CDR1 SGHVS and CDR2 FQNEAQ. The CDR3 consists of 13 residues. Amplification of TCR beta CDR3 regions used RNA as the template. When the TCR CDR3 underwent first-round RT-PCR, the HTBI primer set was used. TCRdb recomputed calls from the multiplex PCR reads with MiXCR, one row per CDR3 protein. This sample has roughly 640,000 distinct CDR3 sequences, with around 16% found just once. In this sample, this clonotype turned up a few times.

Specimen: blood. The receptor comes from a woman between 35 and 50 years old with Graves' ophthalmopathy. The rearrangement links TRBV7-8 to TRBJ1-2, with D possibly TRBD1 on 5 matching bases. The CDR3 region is CASSSRDGGGYTF. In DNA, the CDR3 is TGTGCCAGCAGCTCCAGGGACGGCGGGGGCTACACCTTC. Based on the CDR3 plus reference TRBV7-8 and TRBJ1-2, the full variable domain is GAGVSQSPRYKVAKRGQDVALRCDPISGHVSLFWYQQALGQGPEFLTYFQNEAQLDKSGLPSDRFFAERPEGSVSTLKIQRTQQEDSAVYLCASSSRDGGGYTFGSGTRLTVV.